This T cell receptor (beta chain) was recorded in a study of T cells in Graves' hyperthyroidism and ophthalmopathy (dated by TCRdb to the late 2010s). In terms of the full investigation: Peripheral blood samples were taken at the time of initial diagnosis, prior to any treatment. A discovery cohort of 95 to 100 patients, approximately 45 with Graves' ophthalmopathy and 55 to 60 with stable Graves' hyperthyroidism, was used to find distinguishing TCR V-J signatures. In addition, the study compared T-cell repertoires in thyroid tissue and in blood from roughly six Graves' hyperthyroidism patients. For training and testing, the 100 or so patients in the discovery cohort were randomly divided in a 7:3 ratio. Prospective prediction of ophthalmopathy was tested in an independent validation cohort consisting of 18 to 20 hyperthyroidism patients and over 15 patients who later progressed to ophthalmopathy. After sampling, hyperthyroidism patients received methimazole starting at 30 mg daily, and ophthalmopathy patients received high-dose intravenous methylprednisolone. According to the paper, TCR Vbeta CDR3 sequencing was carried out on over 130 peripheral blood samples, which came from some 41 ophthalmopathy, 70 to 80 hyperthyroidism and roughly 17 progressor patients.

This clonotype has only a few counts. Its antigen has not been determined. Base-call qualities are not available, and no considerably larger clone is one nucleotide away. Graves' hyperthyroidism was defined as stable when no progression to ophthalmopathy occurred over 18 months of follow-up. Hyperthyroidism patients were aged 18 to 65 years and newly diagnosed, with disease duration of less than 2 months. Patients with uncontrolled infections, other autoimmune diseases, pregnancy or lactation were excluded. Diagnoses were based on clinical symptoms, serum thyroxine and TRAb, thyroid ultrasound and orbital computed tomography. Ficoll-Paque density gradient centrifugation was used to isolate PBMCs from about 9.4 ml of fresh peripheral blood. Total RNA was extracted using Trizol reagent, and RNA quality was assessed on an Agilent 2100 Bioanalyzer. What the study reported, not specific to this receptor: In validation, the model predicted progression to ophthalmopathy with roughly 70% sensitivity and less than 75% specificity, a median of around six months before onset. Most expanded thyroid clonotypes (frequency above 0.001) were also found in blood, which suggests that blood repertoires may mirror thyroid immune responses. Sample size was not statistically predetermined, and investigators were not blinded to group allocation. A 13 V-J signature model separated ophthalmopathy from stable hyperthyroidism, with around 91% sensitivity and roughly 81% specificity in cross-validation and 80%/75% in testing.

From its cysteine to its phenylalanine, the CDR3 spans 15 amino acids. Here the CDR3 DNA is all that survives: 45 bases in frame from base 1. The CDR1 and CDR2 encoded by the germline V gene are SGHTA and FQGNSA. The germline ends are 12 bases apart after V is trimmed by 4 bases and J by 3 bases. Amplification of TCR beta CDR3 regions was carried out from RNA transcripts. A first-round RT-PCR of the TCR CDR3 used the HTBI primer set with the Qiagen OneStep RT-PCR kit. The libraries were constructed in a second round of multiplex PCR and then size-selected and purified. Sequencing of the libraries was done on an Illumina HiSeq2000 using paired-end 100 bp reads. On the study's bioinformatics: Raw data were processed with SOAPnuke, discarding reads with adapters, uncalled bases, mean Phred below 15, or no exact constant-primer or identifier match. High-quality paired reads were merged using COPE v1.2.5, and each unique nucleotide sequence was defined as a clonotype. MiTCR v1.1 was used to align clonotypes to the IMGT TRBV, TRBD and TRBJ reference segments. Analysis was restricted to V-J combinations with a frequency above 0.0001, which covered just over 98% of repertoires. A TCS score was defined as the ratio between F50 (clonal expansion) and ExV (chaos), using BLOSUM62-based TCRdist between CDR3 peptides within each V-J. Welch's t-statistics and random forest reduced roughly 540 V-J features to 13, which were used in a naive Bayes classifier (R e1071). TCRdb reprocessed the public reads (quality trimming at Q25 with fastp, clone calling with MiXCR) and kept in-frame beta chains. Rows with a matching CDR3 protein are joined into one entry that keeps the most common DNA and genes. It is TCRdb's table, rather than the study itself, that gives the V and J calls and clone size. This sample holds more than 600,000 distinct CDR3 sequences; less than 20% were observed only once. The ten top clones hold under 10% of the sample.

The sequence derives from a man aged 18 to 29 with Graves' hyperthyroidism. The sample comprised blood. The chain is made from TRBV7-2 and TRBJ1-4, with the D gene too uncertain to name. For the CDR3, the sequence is CASSSTGAANEKLFF. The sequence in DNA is TGTGCCAGCAGCTCGACGGGAGCGGCTAATGAAAAACTGTTTTTT.